The present T cell receptor beta chain was sequenced within a study of cytomegalovirus exposure and HLA in healthy donors. It was with 60 Vbeta and 13 Jbeta primers that the PCR ran. Sequenced by immunoSEQ multiplex PCR; TCRdb stores in-frame clones only, minus some. The sample includes about 130,000 clones, more than 75% of them seen just once. CDR3 length equals 16 residues. The V and J ends lost 1 base and 9 bases, in that order; junction bases with no gene match: 10. The germline V gene encodes CDR1 SGHTA and CDR2 FQGNSA. This receptor was identified in a man aged 25 to 40 in good health and CMV-seronegative. Sequencing used PBMCs. The rearrangement links TRBV7-2 to TRBJ2-1; TRBD2 matches 9 bases. CDR3 DNA sequence: TGTGCCAGCAGCTTAGTCTGGCTAGCGGGAATGGGTGAGCAGTTCTTC. It encodes CASSLVWLAGMGEQFF.